Described below is a single T cell receptor beta chain sequence and its context. Its antigen has not been determined. No much larger clonotype is one base removed from it; base qualities were not supplied. This sample is part of a study of cytomegalovirus exposure and HLA in healthy donors (dated by TCRdb to about 2017). About the study as a whole: An earlier analysis of more than 550 of the donors reported 276 Gb of sequence data and 117 million unique TCR beta sequences obtained from about 179 million T cells. To study patterns of TCR occurrence, a later analysis re-analyzed previously published TCR beta repertoires from more than 550 donors and added high-resolution HLA genotyping. Of the 300 to 450 genotyped donors, over 80% were placed in the genetic ancestry cluster associated with self-reported Caucasian donors. Alongside the repertoire data, information on donor age, sex, ethnicity and CMV serostatus was compiled. The later analysis used no new phenotypic data to find candidate immune exposures, relying instead on TCR beta sequences and their occurrence across donors. To decide whether each TCR beta V gene segment behaved as functional or pseudogenic, an earlier analysis of some 570 of the donors relied on high-throughput TCR beta sequencing. About 5 DR-DQ haplotypes were handled as single units for association and clustering, since linkage in the cohort was strong. In addition to the first cohort of 650 to 750 subjects, a separate validation cohort of 100 to 150 different subjects was used. High-throughput TCR immunosequencing, statistical association of individual TCRs with disease status, and machine learning were combined to predict cytomegalovirus infection status. Among 300 to 500 genotyped donors of the cohort, an average of around 250,000 unique TCR beta nucleotide sequences was sequenced per donor, of which roughly 17% were non-productive. Roughly 320 gigabases of sequencing data and around 85 million unique TCR sequences made up an early release that covered about 640 HLA-typed donors. HLA typing included class I and class II loci at four-digit resolution. Genome-wide SNP genotypes for about three fifths of the roughly 670 donors were used in a later genetic analysis, which treated that subset as a discovery cohort. All discovery cohort repertoires had been generated on a single sequencing platform. The study profiled the T cell repertoires of about 640 subjects by immunosequencing and related them to cytomegalovirus serostatus. The aim of the study was to test whether cataloging public T cell receptors could identify signatures of past pathogen exposure. The number of donors typed differed by locus, with roughly 620-640 for A, B, C, DRB1 and DQB1, 522 for DQA1, 600 to 610 for DPA1, and under 490 for DPB1. Overall study outcomes, separate from this receptor: Sequencing depth was assumed to be roughly uniform across donors in the presence/absence analyses, though that assumption may not hold. Because counts were too low, 15 or so rarely observed V segments, including chromosome 9 orphons, were excluded from the earlier analysis of 587 of the donors. In a later analysis, HLA-associated TCR beta chains were found to be more clonally expanded and to have lower generation probabilities than equally common non-associated chains. The study listed 150 to 200 TCR beta chains as associated with cytomegalovirus. A later analysis reported that several top co-occurrence clusters appeared linked to parvovirus B19, influenza, CMV and Epstein-Barr virus. According to a later analysis, most CMV-associated TCR beta chains appeared to be HLA-restricted, and the HLA associations seemed to be driven largely by CMV exposure. In a later analysis, TCR association rates were found to vary across HLA loci, with the most associated TCRs seen for DRB1 alleles and the fewest for HLA-C alleles. Most TCR sequences were seen in very few donors, while some public TCRs were found in many individuals. In vitro tests confirmed that three of the cytomegalovirus-associated TCR beta chains recognize cytomegalovirus antigens. This cohort had only TCR beta chains sequenced, and the lack of alpha or paired-chain data limited which features could be detected. In an earlier analysis of under 600 of the donors, most TCR beta V segments were observed in productive rearrangements about 90% or about 30% of the time, broadly matching IMGT annotations. Linkage disequilibrium might explain the correlated functional status among segregating V segments, but an unknown experimental factor could not be excluded. According to the authors, the approach could potentially be generalized to other disease states and immunological phenotypes. Some IMGT-functional V segments, including TRBV6-2 and TRBV6-3, could not be distinguished by the 87-base-pair reads and were therefore excluded. When HLA alleles, especially DR and DQ, strongly co-occurred, TCR associations were difficult to assign to individual alleles. Cytomegalovirus status was reported to be diagnosed by the classifier with high specificity and sensitivity in both the original and validation cohorts. A later genetic analysis associated a missense DCLRE1C variant with V-gene and J-gene trimming of TCR beta chains, and an independent cohort replicated the association. The sequencing pipeline was judged likely to have produced a cluster of highly shared sequence variants as a technical artifact. The only immune exposure information available for the cohort was CMV serostatus. HLA typing was unavailable for some donors at each locus, so association tests used only the typed subset. At a false discovery rate of 0.05, a later analysis linked about 17,000 TCR beta sequences to specific HLA alleles. According to a later genetic analysis, donors in an Asian-associated ancestry cluster had fewer N-insertions in productive TCRs than the approximately 670-donor mean. A further reported finding was that TCR beta sequences accurately predicted the HLA-A and HLA-B alleles for most subjects in the first cohort.

The CDR3 has 12 amino acids, counting the end cysteine and phenylalanine. The entry retains the CDR3 DNA only, 36 bases that are in frame from base 1. Trimming removed 3 bases from V and 5 bases from J, leaving 7 bases between the germline ends. Per the germline V gene (reference sequence), MNHEY is the CDR1 and SMNVEV is the CDR2. The receptor library was made with the immunoSEQ multiplex PCR assay. For the multiplex PCR, a mixture combining 60 forward primers for TCR Vbeta segments and 13 reverse primers for TCR Jbeta segments was used. A multiplex PCR assay on genomic DNA amplified the CDR3 region of rearranged TCR beta genes. Amplified TCR beta libraries were sequenced as 87-base-pair reads on the Illumina HiSeq System. Under the source paper's analysis protocol: Across the 500 to 700 repertoires, a later analysis counted 60 million to 90 million unique TCR beta chains, 8.5 million to 12 million of which were shared by at least two donors. Raw reads were error-corrected and collapsed into unique sequences by a nearest-neighbor algorithm in which closely related sequences were merged to remove PCR and sequencing errors. To assign V, D and J gene segments, CDR3 sequences were aligned to IMGT reference sequences. For a sequence to be retained, a match of at least six nucleotides was required to both a V gene segment and a J gene segment. A rearrangement counted as productive if the CDR3 had no stop codons and remained in frame with V and J, and every other rearrangement counted as non-productive. Following IMGT convention, CDR3 was defined as the stretch from the second conserved V-encoded cysteine to the conserved J-encoded phenylalanine. Sequences without an unambiguous match to a single V gene segment were excluded from the earlier analysis of 500 to 700 of the donors. In an earlier analysis of several hundred of the donors, V segments were called functional above 56.7% productive rearrangements and were called segregating when the between-donor standard deviation exceeded 5%. A statistical classification framework was developed to diagnose cytomegalovirus status using the catalog of TCR beta chain sequences. In a later analysis, V and J genes were assigned by comparing TCR nucleotide sequences against IMGT/GENE-DB human TR gene sequences. A later analysis assigned CDR3 sequences and most-parsimonious VDJ recombination scenarios with the TCRdist pipeline. In a later analysis, each TCR beta chain was defined by its CDR3 amino acid sequence together with its V-gene family, and reads lacking a unique V-gene family were excluded. To address suspected cross-contamination and a sequencing artifact, a later analysis removed 592 highly shared, low-generation-probability nucleotide sequences. In a later analysis, a clonal expansion index was calculated for each public chain from normalized within-repertoire ranks of inferred template counts. In a later analysis, generation probabilities were computed using a VDJ recombination model fitted to out-of-frame rearrangements, and the results were checked against IGoR. Hypergeometric tests were used in a later analysis to score TCR-TCR, TCR-HLA and TCR-CMV co-occurrence, with a repertoire-size bias correction applied to the TCR pairs. False discovery rates were estimated in a later analysis by permuting HLA or CMV assignments 20 times. In a later analysis, co-occurring TCRs were grouped using DBSCAN, and TCRdist sequence similarity was added for clustering within HLA-allele-positive subsets. For co-occurrence clustering, repertoires with fewer than 30,000 or more than 120,000 public chains were excluded, along with five repertoires with anomalous nucleotide sharing. Here the immuneACCESS table is served through TCRdb, limited to in-frame sequences with V and J called. Missing clones are a known gap in these copies; in checked studies unresolved V genes cover under half, and the rest lacks a known reason. V and J calls and clone size are those listed in that table; D and trimming were worked out from the DNA. The sample includes 150,000 to 190,000 clones, with roughly 80% observed a single time. The biggest ten clones account for under 1.5% of the sample.

The cohort was made up of under 800 healthy bone marrow donors. At the time of sampling, every cohort member was nominally healthy, though immune exposures that went unrecorded were likely present. The donor tested CMV seronegative, placing the donor among the roughly 400 seronegative members of the cohort. Each donor provided a peripheral blood sample, and peripheral blood mononuclear cells were used for TCR beta sequencing. Genomic DNA was extracted from the blood cell samples with the Qiagen DNeasy Blood Extraction Kit. The clonotype was recovered from a man between 18 and 35 years old in good health and CMV-seronegative. The V gene is TRBV27 and the J gene is TRBJ1-2; there is no confident call for the D gene. The sequenced sample consisted of PBMCs. The DNA reads as follows: TGTGCCAGCAGTTTGAACGGGTATGGCTACACCTTC. The encoded protein is CASSLNGYGYTF.